This TCR beta chain was identified during a study of identical twins. This clonotype was counted at least ten times. The germline V gene has CDR1 MDHEN and CDR2 SYDVKM. The CDR3 loop spans 13 amino acids. V lost 7 bases and J lost 7, with 14 bases in between. TCRdb reanalysed the 5' RACE reads using MiXCR and keeps one entry per CDR3 protein. The sample consists of around 200,000 distinct CDR3 sequences, less than 9.5% of them appearing once. V gene TRBV28 combines with J gene TRBJ2-1; possibly TRBD1 for D (5 bases). The TCR originated in a woman aged 18-30 years in good health. Sequenced sample: memory (CD45RO+) T cells sorted from blood. The CDR3 nucleotides read TGTGCCAGCAATTTTAGGGGCCGAAATGAGCAGTTCTTC. It yields the protein CASNFRGRNEQFF.